This TCR beta chain was captured by sequencing in a study of cytomegalovirus exposure and HLA in healthy donors. This CDR3 region has 16 residues. With 60 Vbeta and 13 Jbeta primers, the PCR was carried out. TCRdb keeps only in-frame clones here, not all; method: immunoSEQ multiplex PCR. This sample has about 160,000 clones, with about 80% found just once. V is TRBV1 and J is TRBJ2-7; TRBD2, the D gene given by the table, was not confirmed from the DNA. TRBV1 is given as a pseudogene. Sequenced sample: PBMCs. This TCR derives from a man between 18 and 35 years old in good health and CMV-seropositive. CDR3 sequence: CTSSQDLMGEIYEQYF. The CDR3 DNA is TGCACCAGCAGCCAAGATCTAATGGGAGAGATCTACGAGCAGTACTTC.